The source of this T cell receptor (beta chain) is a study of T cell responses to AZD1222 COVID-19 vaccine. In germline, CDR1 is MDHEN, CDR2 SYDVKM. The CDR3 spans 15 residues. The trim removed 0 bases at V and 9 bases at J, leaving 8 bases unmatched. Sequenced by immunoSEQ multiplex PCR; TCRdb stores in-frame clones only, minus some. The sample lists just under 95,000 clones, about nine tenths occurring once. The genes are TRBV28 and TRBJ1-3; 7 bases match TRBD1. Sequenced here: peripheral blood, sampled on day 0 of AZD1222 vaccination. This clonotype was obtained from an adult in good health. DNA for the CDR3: TGTGCCAGCAGTTTATGGGGGACAGAAGTGACCACCATATATTTT. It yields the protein CASSLWGTEVTTIYF. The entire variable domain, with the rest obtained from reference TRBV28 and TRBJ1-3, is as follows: DVKVTQSSRYLVKRTGEKVFLECVQDMDHENMFWYRQDPGLGLRLIYFSYDVKMKEKGDIPEGYSVSREKKERFSLILESASTNQTSMYLCASSLWGTEVTTIYFGEGSWLTVV.